This T cell receptor (beta chain) was sequenced during a study of identical twins. The study, taken as a whole, reports: Less excess twin sharing appeared in beta out-of-frame sequences. Partial confounding of zero-insertion analyses by invariant MAIT and iNKT cells was possible.

Healthy Caucasian donors formed the entire cohort. Trimming pared 3 bases from V and 6 bases from J, leaving 11 bases between. CDR1 and CDR2 from the germline V gene are SGHAT and FQNNGV. The CDR3 spans 13 residues. Of note for this clonotype: The antigen is unknown.

Template switching, a step in the protocol, added a universal primer site, and cDNA carried unique molecular identifiers. One entry per CDR3 protein results from TCRdb running MiXCR on the 5' RACE reads. The repertoire holds around 1.7 million distinct CDR3 sequences, roughly 35% seen once, with approximately 0.29% in the top ten. The receptor comes from a newborn girl in good health. Source material: cord blood. The chain recombines TRBV11-2 with TRBJ1-2; TRBD1 might be the D (5 bases). The CDR3 DNA is TGTGCCAGCAGCTTCGGGGGGGAAAATGGCTACACCTTC. Encoded protein: CASSFGGENGYTF.